Listed below are T cell receptor beta chains from one sample, sequenced in a study of T-cell memory formation after mild COVID-19. Each CDR3 protein gets one entry after TCRdb re-called the 5' RACE reads with MiXCR. The repertoire consists of over 400,000 distinct CDR3 sequences, with 23% occurring once and the leading ten covering approximately 14%. Sequences were obtained from PBMCs or a T cell subset sorted from them (not recorded which). These receptors were obtained from an adult woman who had mild COVID-19 (a few samples of this study predate the infection). Cell type and time point are not known. Both conserved end residues are part of each CDR3. Fields, in order: J gene, CDR3 length, clone size, V gene, D gene, CDR3 DNA, CDR3 protein. The D gene is left open where the match is weak. Only part of the rows carry a size: once, few, many, or a class if the clone is expanded.

J gene: TRBJ1-4; CDR3 length: 16; clone size: -; V gene: TRBV24-1; D gene: TRBD1; CDR3 DNA: TGTGCCACCAGTGATCCTCAGGGGGCCGGTAATGAAAAACTGTTTTTT; CDR3 protein: CATSDPQGAGNEKLFF
J gene: TRBJ2-2; CDR3 length: 16; clone size: -; V gene: TRBV7-3; D gene: -; CDR3 DNA: TGTGCCAGCAGCTTACACTTTTCAGGGAACGGCGGGGAGCTGTTTTTT; CDR3 protein: CASSLHFSGNGGELFF
J gene: TRBJ2-1; CDR3 length: 15; clone size: few; V gene: TRBV4-2; D gene: TRBD2; CDR3 DNA: TGTGCCAGCAGCCAAGATCGTGGTAGCGGGGGAGTGCAGTTCTTC; CDR3 protein: CASSQDRGSGGVQFF
J gene: TRBJ2-1; CDR3 length: 14; clone size: -; V gene: TRBV5-1; D gene: TRBD1; CDR3 DNA: TGCGCCAGCAGCAGGGGACAGATTAGGAATGAGCAGTTCTTC; CDR3 protein: CASSRGQIRNEQFF
J gene: TRBJ2-7; CDR3 length: 15; clone size: few; V gene: TRBV5-1; D gene: TRBD2; CDR3 DNA: TGCGCCAGCAGCTTTGGGACTAGCGGGATCAACGAGCAGTACTTC; CDR3 protein: CASSFGTSGINEQYF
J gene: TRBJ1-1; CDR3 length: 14; clone size: once; V gene: TRBV7-9; D gene: TRBD1; CDR3 DNA: TGTGCCAGCAGCTTAGTCGGACAGGGTCCTGAAGCTTTCTTT; CDR3 protein: CASSLVGQGPEAFF
J gene: TRBJ2-1; CDR3 length: 15; clone size: few; V gene: TRBV12-3/TRBV12-4; D gene: TRBD2; CDR3 DNA: TGTGCCAGCAGCTCGACGGGGGGGAACTACAATGAGCAGTTCTTC; CDR3 protein: CASSSTGGNYNEQFF
J gene: TRBJ1-6; CDR3 length: 17; clone size: -; V gene: TRBV2; D gene: -; CDR3 DNA: TGTGCCAGCAGCGCGTCTGGAGAGAGCTCCTATAATTCACCCCTCCACTTT; CDR3 protein: CASSASGESSYNSPLHF
J gene: TRBJ1-1; CDR3 length: 13; clone size: few; V gene: TRBV9; D gene: -; CDR3 DNA: TGTGCCAGCAGGGGTAAGGGAGCCACTGAAGCTTTCTTT; CDR3 protein: CASRGKGATEAFF
J gene: TRBJ2-7; CDR3 length: 15; clone size: few; V gene: TRBV27; D gene: -; CDR3 DNA: TGTGCCAGCAGTCTCGAAACAGGGGGGGCCTACGAGCAGTACTTC; CDR3 protein: CASSLETGGAYEQYF
J gene: TRBJ2-5; CDR3 length: 13; clone size: once; V gene: TRBV29-1; D gene: -; CDR3 DNA: TGCAGCGCTGACAGGGAGGGCGGGGAGACCCAGTACTTC; CDR3 protein: CSADREGGETQYF
J gene: TRBJ1-5; CDR3 length: 13; clone size: -; V gene: TRBV12-3/TRBV12-4; D gene: -; CDR3 DNA: TGTGCCAGCAGTTTCGGGGGGATTCAGCCCCAGCATTTT; CDR3 protein: CASSFGGIQPQHF
J gene: TRBJ1-1; CDR3 length: 13; clone size: -; V gene: TRBV7-8; D gene: -; CDR3 DNA: TGTGCCAGCAGCTTAGAGGGGGGAGGCGAGCCTTTCTTT; CDR3 protein: CASSLEGGGEPFF
J gene: TRBJ2-7; CDR3 length: 14; clone size: -; V gene: TRBV11-2; D gene: -; CDR3 DNA: TGTGCCAGCAGACAGATACTTACATCCTACGAGCAGTACTTC; CDR3 protein: CASRQILTSYEQYF
J gene: TRBJ2-1; CDR3 length: 18; clone size: -; V gene: TRBV12-3/TRBV12-4; D gene: TRBD2; CDR3 DNA: TGTGCCAGCAGTTTAATTCCGGTGACTAGCGGGGGGGGCAATGAGCAGTTCTTC; CDR3 protein: CASSLIPVTSGGGNEQFF
J gene: TRBJ1-1; CDR3 length: 14; clone size: few; V gene: TRBV10-3; D gene: TRBD1; CDR3 DNA: TGTGCCATCAGAGCTACCGGGACAGGTGTCGAAGCTTTCTTT; CDR3 protein: CAIRATGTGVEAFF
J gene: TRBJ1-4; CDR3 length: 12; clone size: few; V gene: TRBV6-5; D gene: -; CDR3 DNA: TGTGCCAGCAGAGGGGACGGTGAAAAACTGTTTTTT; CDR3 protein: CASRGDGEKLFF
J gene: TRBJ2-7; CDR3 length: 13; clone size: once; V gene: TRBV27; D gene: -; CDR3 DNA: TGTGCCAGCACCTTCGGGGCAGGGGCCGAGCAGTACTTC; CDR3 protein: CASTFGAGAEQYF
J gene: TRBJ1-2; CDR3 length: 15; clone size: -; V gene: TRBV6-5; D gene: TRBD1; CDR3 DNA: TGTGCCAGCAAACGGACGGGACAGATTAACTATGGCTACACCTTC; CDR3 protein: CASKRTGQINYGYTF
J gene: TRBJ2-5; CDR3 length: 14; clone size: few; V gene: TRBV24-1; D gene: -; CDR3 DNA: TGTGCCACCGGTCGGCGGGAAGGAGGAGAGACCCAGTACTTC; CDR3 protein: CATGRREGGETQYF
J gene: TRBJ2-3; CDR3 length: 13; clone size: -; V gene: TRBV11-2; D gene: -; CDR3 DNA: TGTGCCAGCAGCTCGATCCGGGACGGGGTGAGGTATTTT; CDR3 protein: CASSSIRDGVRYF
J gene: TRBJ2-3; CDR3 length: 17; clone size: few; V gene: TRBV6-6; D gene: TRBD1; CDR3 DNA: TGTGCCAGCAGTTACTCCACCTGGGGACAGGACACAGATACGCAGTATTTT; CDR3 protein: CASSYSTWGQDTDTQYF
J gene: TRBJ2-4; CDR3 length: 15; clone size: few; V gene: TRBV7-2; D gene: -; CDR3 DNA: TGTGCCAGCAGCTTGCCTTCGGGATCTAAAAACATTCAGTACTTC; CDR3 protein: CASSLPSGSKNIQYF
J gene: TRBJ2-2; CDR3 length: 13; clone size: -; V gene: TRBV29-1; D gene: TRBD2; CDR3 DNA: TGCAGCGTTGACACTAGCGGGAGTGGGGAGCTGTTTTTT; CDR3 protein: CSVDTSGSGELFF
J gene: TRBJ2-1; CDR3 length: 17; clone size: few; V gene: TRBV5-6; D gene: -; CDR3 DNA: TGTGCCAGCAGCTTCGTCGCGCGGACTTCTCTCTACAATGAGCAGTTCTTC; CDR3 protein: CASSFVARTSLYNEQFF
J gene: TRBJ2-7; CDR3 length: 15; clone size: few; V gene: TRBV12-3/TRBV12-4; D gene: -; CDR3 DNA: TGTGCCAGCAGTCCCCTCGGGCGTAACCACTACGAGCAGTACTTC; CDR3 protein: CASSPLGRNHYEQYF
J gene: TRBJ2-5; CDR3 length: 18; clone size: -; V gene: TRBV9; D gene: TRBD1; CDR3 DNA: TGTGCCAGCAGCGCTGTAACTACCGGGACAGGAGCTCAAGAGACCCAGTACTTC; CDR3 protein: CASSAVTTGTGAQETQYF
J gene: TRBJ2-1; CDR3 length: 14; clone size: -; V gene: TRBV19; D gene: TRBD2; CDR3 DNA: TGTGCCAGTGGGGGGGAACGGATCTACAATGAGCAGTTCTTC; CDR3 protein: CASGGERIYNEQFF
J gene: TRBJ2-3; CDR3 length: 14; clone size: -; V gene: TRBV20-1; D gene: -; CDR3 DNA: TGCAGTGCTAGAACCAGGGAGAGCACAGATACGCAGTATTTT; CDR3 protein: CSARTRESTDTQYF
J gene: TRBJ1-6; CDR3 length: 14; clone size: few; V gene: TRBV12-3/TRBV12-4; D gene: TRBD1; CDR3 DNA: TGTGCCAGCACCGAGGACAGGGGGAATTCACCCCTCCACTTT; CDR3 protein: CASTEDRGNSPLHF
J gene: TRBJ1-2; CDR3 length: 14; clone size: -; V gene: TRBV24-1; D gene: -; CDR3 DNA: TGTGCCACCAGTGATGGGGGAGGTGACTATGGCTACACCTTC; CDR3 protein: CATSDGGGDYGYTF
J gene: TRBJ2-1; CDR3 length: 18; clone size: many; V gene: TRBV7-8; D gene: -; CDR3 DNA: TGTGCCAGCAGCTTAGGGATCGGGATAGGACCTCTCTACAATGAGCAGTTCTTC; CDR3 protein: CASSLGIGIGPLYNEQFF
J gene: TRBJ2-7; CDR3 length: 15; clone size: -; V gene: TRBV7-2; D gene: -; CDR3 DNA: TGTGCCAGCAGCTTAGCCCCAGGCGGTTTATACGAGCAGTACTTC; CDR3 protein: CASSLAPGGLYEQYF
J gene: TRBJ2-5; CDR3 length: 15; clone size: -; V gene: TRBV4-1; D gene: -; CDR3 DNA: TGCGCCAGCAGCAAGCGAACGGGACCTGGAGAGACCCAGTACTTC; CDR3 protein: CASSKRTGPGETQYF
J gene: TRBJ2-5; CDR3 length: 15; clone size: many; V gene: TRBV24-1; D gene: -; CDR3 DNA: TGTGCCACCAGTGATCGATGGGAGAGACAAGAGACCCAGTACTTC; CDR3 protein: CATSDRWERQETQYF
J gene: TRBJ2-1; CDR3 length: 14; clone size: few; V gene: TRBV5-1; D gene: TRBD2; CDR3 DNA: TGCGCCAGCAGATTAGCGGGAGGCAACAATGAGCAGTTCTTC; CDR3 protein: CASRLAGGNNEQFF